This T cell receptor beta chain stems from a study of CD8 T cells in ankylosing spondylitis. General observations from the study: In reactive arthritis synovial fluid and blood, some motif variants had been reported before. Matched ankylosing spondylitis synovial fluid reportedly contained a significantly enriched population of disease-linked clones. A TCR beta motif made of about eight highly homologous variants seemed typical of ankylosing spondylitis blood.

The sample holds many counts of this clonotype. Antigen unknown. Germline assignment: CDR1 MDHEN and CDR2 SYDVKM. This CDR3 contains 14 residues. With V trimmed by 5 bases and J by 4 bases, 7 bases remained unmatched. Library preparation for TCR beta used quantitative 5'-RACE with molecular barcodes. TCRdb redid the calling of the 5' RACE reads with MiXCR, one entry per CDR3 protein. This sample has 150,000 to 200,000 distinct CDR3 sequences, with about 17% found just once. Sequenced: blood, either unsorted or a sorted T cell fraction (not recorded which). The chain combines TRBV28 with TRBJ2-5; 7 bases are shared with TRBD1. This sequence was found in a male donor with ankylosing spondylitis or in good health (not recorded which). CDR3 sequence reads: CASSASTGSETQYF. The CDR3 DNA follows: TGTGCCAGCAGTGCCTCGACAGGGTCAGAGACCCAGTACTTC.